The subject of this entry is one TCR beta chain. Sequencing used immunoSEQ multiplex PCR; TCRdb keeps in-frame clones, though not all of them. The sample holds nearly 300,000 clones; about nine tenths are singletons and the top ten take under 3.5%. This entry comes from a study of blood T cell repertoires in COVID-19. Trimming stripped 8 bases from V and 5 bases from J, with 16 bases between. This CDR3 spans 13 amino acids. From germline, CDR1 is MDHEN and CDR2 SYDVKM. The TCR originated in a woman aged 50 to 60 who had been exposed to COVID-19. The gene calls are TRBV28 and TRBJ2-7; a possible D gene is TRBD1 (5 bases). The specimen was PBMCs or T cells enriched from blood (not recorded which). This CDR3 is CASAPVLGDEQYF. DNA for the CDR3: TGTGCCAGCGCGCCAGTCCTAGGGGACGAGCAGTACTTC.